Shown below are 8 T cell receptor beta chains from a single sample sequenced in a study of CD8 T cells in ankylosing spondylitis. Study observations and caveats: Seven to nine highly homologous variants formed a TCR beta motif that appeared characteristic of ankylosing spondylitis blood.

Which antigens these TCRs recognize remains unknown. Each CDR3 protein gets one entry after TCRdb re-called the 5' RACE reads with MiXCR. The sample records about 340,000 distinct CDR3 sequences, less than 10% being singletons. Material: blood, either unsorted or a sorted T cell fraction (not recorded which). Receptors originate from a male donor with ankylosing spondylitis.

At least ten counts were recorded for this clonotype. The J gene is TRBJ2-7, the V gene TRBV5-1; D gene unclear. Germline V gene data show CDR1 as SGHRS and CDR2 as YFSETQ. This CDR3 has 13 amino acids. With 0 bases removed from V and 1 base from J, the gap between germline ends came to 5 bases. The DNA of the CDR3 is TGCGCCAGCAGCTTGGGGCGGTCCTACGAGCAGTACTTC. Protein: CASSLGRSYEQYF.

This clonotype was detected ten times or more. The genes are TRBV5-6 and TRBJ2-1; D is unclear. V was shortened by 0 bases and J by 0 bases, with 7 bases between the two germline ends. Germline V gives CDR1 SGHDT, CDR2 YYEEEE. The CDR3 consists of 15 residues. CDR3 protein: CASSLDWSSYNEQFF. The CDR3, as DNA: TGTGCCAGCAGCTTGGACTGGAGCTCCTACAATGAGCAGTTCTTC.

This chain uses TRBV5-5 with TRBJ2-2; TRBD2 is a possible D gene (5 bases). This CDR3 region has 14 residues. The V gene's germline CDR1 is SGHKS and CDR2 YYEKEE (reference sequence). Trimming removed 7 bases from V and 4 bases from J, with 14 bases in between. CDR3 sequence: CASGPYSGTGELFF. CDR3 sequence (DNA): TGTGCCAGCGGGCCCTACAGCGGCACCGGGGAGCTGTTTTTT.

The J gene is TRBJ1-2, the V gene TRBV20-1; D is unresolved. Germline CDR1 reads DFQATT; CDR2 reads SNEGSKA (reference sequence). The CDR3 has 13 amino acids. Trimming shortened V by 0 bases and J by 7 bases, and 12 bases separated the two germline ends. The CDR3 bases are TGCAGTGCTAGAGATAGACGTTTCGGTGGCTACACCTTC. Its translation is CSARDRRFGGYTF.

This clonotype was found many times. The chain uses TRBV9 and TRBJ1-1, with no clear D. The germline gives CDR1 SGDLS, CDR2 YYNGEE. The V end lost 0 bases, the J end lost 4 bases, and 10 bases lay between the germline ends. The CDR3 is 14 residues long. CDR3 DNA sequence: TGTGCCAGCAGCGTAGTTGGGGTAAGCACTGAAGCTTTCTTT. Translated, it gives CASSVVGVSTEAFF.

This clonotype was seen more than once but under ten times. In DNA form, the CDR3 reads TGCGCCAGCACGCTAGACGGCAGCTCCTACAATGAGCAGTTCTTC. The encoded protein is CASTLDGSSYNEQFF. The chain links TRBV5-1 to TRBJ2-1; D is ambiguous. This CDR3 spans 15 amino acids. Germline-derived CDR1 and CDR2 are SGHRS and YFSETQ. V lost 6 bases, J lost 0 bases, and 13 bases lay in between.

The chain couples TRBV13 to TRBJ1-3; 7 bases map to TRBD1. The CDR3 totals 16 residues. In germline, CDR1 is PRHDT, CDR2 FYEKMQ (reference sequence). Unmatched junction bases numbered 7, after V lost 5 bases and J lost 0 bases. CDR3 DNA: TGTGCCAGCAGCCTAAGACAGGGCATCTCTGGAAACACCATATATTTT. Its translation: CASSLRQGISGNTIYF.

In this sample, this clonotype turned up many times. The V call is TRBV6-1, the J call TRBJ2-1; possibly TRBD1 for D (6 bases). The length of the CDR3 is 12 residues. The V end was cut by 6 bases, the J end by 10 bases, with 13 bases between. CDR1 is MNHNS and CDR2 is SASEGT in the germline V gene. The DNA of the CDR3 is TGTGCCAGCAGCCCCGGACAGAGGGAGCAGTTCTTC. Amino acids: CASSPGQREQFF.